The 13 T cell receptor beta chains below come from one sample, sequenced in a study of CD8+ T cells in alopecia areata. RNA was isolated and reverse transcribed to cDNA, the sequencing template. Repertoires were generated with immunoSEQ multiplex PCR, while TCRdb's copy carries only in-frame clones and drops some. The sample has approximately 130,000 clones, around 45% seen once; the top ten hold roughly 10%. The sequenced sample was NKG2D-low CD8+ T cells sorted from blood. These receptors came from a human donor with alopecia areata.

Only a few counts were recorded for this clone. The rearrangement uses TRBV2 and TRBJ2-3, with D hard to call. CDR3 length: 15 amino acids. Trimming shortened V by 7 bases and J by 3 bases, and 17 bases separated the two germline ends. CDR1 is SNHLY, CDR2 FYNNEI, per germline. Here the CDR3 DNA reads TGTGCCAGCATAGACGACCAGGCGTGGACAGATACGCAGTATTTT. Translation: CASIDDQAWTDTQYF.

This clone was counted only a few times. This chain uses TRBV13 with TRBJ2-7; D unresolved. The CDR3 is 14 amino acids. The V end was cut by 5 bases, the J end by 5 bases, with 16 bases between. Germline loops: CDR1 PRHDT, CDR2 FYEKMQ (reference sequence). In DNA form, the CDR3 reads TGTGCCAGCAGCGCTTTAGCTTCCCGACACGAGCAGTACTTC. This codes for CASSALASRHEQYF.

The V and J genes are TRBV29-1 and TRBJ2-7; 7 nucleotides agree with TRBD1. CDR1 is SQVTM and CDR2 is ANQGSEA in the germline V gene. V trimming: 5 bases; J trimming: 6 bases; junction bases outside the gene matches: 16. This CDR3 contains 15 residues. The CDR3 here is CSVPWGWTGQSEQYF. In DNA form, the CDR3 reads TGCAGCGTTCCCTGGGGTTGGACAGGCCAGAGCGAGCAGTACTTC.

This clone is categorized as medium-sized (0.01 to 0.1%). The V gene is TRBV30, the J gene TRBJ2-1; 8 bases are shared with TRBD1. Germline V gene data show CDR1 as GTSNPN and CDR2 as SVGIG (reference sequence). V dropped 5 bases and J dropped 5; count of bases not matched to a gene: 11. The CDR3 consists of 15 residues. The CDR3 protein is CAWSPTGQVHNEQFF. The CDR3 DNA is TGTGCCTGGTCACCTACGGGACAGGTCCACAATGAGCAGTTCTTC.

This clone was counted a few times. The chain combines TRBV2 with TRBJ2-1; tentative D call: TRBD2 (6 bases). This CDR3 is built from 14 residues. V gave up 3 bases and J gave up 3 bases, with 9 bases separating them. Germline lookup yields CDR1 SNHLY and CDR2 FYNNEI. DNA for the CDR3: TGTGCCAGCAGTGAGGCGGGACTCTACAATGAGCAGTTCTTC. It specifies CASSEAGLYNEQFF.

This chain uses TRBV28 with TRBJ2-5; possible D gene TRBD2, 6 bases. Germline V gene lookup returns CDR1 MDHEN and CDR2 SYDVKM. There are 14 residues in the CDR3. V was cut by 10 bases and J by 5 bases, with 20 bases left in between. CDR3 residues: CATLGPMEGETQYF. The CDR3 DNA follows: TGTGCCACCCTAGGGCCCATGGAGGGGGAGACCCAGTACTTC.

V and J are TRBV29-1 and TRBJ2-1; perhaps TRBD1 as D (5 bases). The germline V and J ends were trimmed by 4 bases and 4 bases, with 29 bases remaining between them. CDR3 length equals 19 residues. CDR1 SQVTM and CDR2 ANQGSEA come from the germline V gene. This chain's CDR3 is CSVGDTTVPEPSRYNEQFF. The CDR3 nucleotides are TGCAGCGTTGGTGATACGACAGTGCCTGAGCCCAGTCGGTACAATGAGCAGTTCTTC.

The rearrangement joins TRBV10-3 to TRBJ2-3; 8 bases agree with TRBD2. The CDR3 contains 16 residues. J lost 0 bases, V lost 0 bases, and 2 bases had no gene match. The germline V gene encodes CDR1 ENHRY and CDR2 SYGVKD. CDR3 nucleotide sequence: TGTGCCATCAGTGAGTCGGCTAGCGGGAGCACAGATACGCAGTATTTT. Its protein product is CAISESASGSTDTQYF.

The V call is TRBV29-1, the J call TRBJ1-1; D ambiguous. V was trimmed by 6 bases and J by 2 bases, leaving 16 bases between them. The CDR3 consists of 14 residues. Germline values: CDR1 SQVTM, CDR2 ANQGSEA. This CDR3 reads CSVGGAEANTEAFF. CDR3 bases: TGCAGCGTAGGTGGAGCGGAGGCAAACACTGAAGCTTTCTTT.

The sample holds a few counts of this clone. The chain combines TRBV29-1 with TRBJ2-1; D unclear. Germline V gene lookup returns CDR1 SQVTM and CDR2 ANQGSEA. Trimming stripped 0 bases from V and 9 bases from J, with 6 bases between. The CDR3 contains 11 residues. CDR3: CSVEDYVEQFF. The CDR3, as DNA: TGCAGCGTTGAAGATTATGTTGAGCAGTTCTTC.

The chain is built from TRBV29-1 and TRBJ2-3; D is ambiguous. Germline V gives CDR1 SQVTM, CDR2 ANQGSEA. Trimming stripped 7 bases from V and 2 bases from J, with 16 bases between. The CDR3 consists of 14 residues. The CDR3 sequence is CSATLLEYTDTQYF. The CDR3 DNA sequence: TGCAGCGCCACTTTGCTGGAGTACACAGATACGCAGTATTTT.

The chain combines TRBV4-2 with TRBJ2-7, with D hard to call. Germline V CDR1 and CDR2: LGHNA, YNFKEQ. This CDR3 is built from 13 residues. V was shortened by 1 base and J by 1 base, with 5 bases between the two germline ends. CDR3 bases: TGTGCCAGCAGCCAAGGTTTTTCCTACGAGCAGTACTTC. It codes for CASSQGFSYEQYF.

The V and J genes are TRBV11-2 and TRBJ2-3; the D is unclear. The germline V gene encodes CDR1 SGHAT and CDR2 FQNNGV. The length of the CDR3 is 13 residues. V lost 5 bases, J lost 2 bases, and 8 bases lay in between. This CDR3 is CASSPPDTDTQYF. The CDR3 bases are TGTGCCAGCAGCCCCCCCGACACAGATACGCAGTATTTT.